This T cell receptor beta chain was found in a study of shared clonotypes between healthy human individuals. This CDR3 spans 15 amino acids. The V gene's germline CDR1 is SGHVS and CDR2 FQNEAQ. Trimming cost V 3 bases and J 2 bases; bases outside gene matches: 7. The method was immunoSEQ multiplex PCR; TCRdb's version includes in-frame clones alone and lacks a portion of them. The data hold approximately 1.5 million clones, with approximately 98% observed a single time. The chain combines TRBV7-8 with TRBJ2-7, with TRBD1 identical over 7 bases. This clonotype was sampled from a man aged 25 to 40 in good health. The specimen sequenced was naive CD4+ T cells sorted from blood. The subset is: CD45RA+ positively selected. The CDR3 DNA reads TGTGCCAGCAGCTTGGACAGGACTGACACCTACGAGCAGTACTTC. Protein sequence: CASSLDRTDTYEQYF.